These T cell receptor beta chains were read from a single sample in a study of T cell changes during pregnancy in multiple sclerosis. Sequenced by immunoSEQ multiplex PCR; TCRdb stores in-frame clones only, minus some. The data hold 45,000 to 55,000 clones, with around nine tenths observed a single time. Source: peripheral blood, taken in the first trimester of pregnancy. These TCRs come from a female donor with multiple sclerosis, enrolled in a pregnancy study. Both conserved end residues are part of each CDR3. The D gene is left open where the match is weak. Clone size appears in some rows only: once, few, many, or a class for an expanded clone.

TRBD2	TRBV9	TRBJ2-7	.	TGTGCCAGCAGCTTTCAGGGGCGGGGGGACTACGAGCAGTACTTC	CASSFQGRGDYEQYF
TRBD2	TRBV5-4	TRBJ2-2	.	TGTGCCAGCAGCTTGTCGGGGGGGCGCGACACCGGGGAGCTGTTTTTT	CASSLSGGRDTGELFF
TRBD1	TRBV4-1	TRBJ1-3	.	TGCGCCAGCAGCCAGGACAGGGGGCCTGGAAACACCATATATTTT	CASSQDRGPGNTIYF
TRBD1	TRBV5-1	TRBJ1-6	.	TGCGCCAGCAGCTTGGACGCAGGGGGTTCACCCCTCCACTTT	CASSLDAGGSPLHF
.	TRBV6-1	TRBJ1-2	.	TGTGCCAGCAGCACACAGGAAACCTATGGCTACACCTTC	CASSTQETYGYTF
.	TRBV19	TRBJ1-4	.	TGTGCCAGTAGCCGGCCGGACTGGAGTGAAAAACTGTTTTTT	CASSRPDWSEKLFF
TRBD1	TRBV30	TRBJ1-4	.	TGTGCCTGGAGTACAGGGGCTGGGGATGAAAAACTGTTTTTT	CAWSTGAGDEKLFF
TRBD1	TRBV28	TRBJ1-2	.	TGTGCCAGCGGCGACCTTAAGACAGGGGGCGCGAGTGGCTACACCTTC	CASGDLKTGGASGYTF
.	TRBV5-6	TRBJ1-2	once	TGTGCCAGCAGCAGAGGACTCTTGGTGGATGGCTACACCTTC	CASSRGLLVDGYTF
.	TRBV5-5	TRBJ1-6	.	TGTGCCAGCAGCTTGGGGACCCCCTGGGAGCCCCTCCACTTT	CASSLGTPWEPLHF
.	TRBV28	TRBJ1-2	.	TGTGCCAGCAGTTTAGGGCAGCACTATGGCTACACCTTC	CASSLGQHYGYTF
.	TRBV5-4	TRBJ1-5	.	TGTGCCAGCAGCTTGGACGGTCAGCCCCAGCATTTT	CASSLDGQPQHF
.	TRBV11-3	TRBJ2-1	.	TGTGCCAGCAGCTTATCGGGGACTGCGACTCCACAGTTCTTC	CASSLSGTATPQFF
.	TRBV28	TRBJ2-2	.	TGTGCCAGCAACCCCGCCGGGGGGCGCGGATTTGGGGAGCTGTTTTTT	CASNPAGGRGFGELFF
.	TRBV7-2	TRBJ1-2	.	TGTGCCAGCAGCTTAGGAGCGCAGATGAACTATGGCTACACCTTC	CASSLGAQMNYGYTF
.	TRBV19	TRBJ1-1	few	TGTGCCAGTAGTATCCTAGAGTTGAACACTGAAGCTTTCTTT	CASSILELNTEAFF
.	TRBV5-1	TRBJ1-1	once	TGCGCCAGCAGCTTGTTCCTACCCCCCCAGGTAACCAACACTGAAGCTTTCTTT	CASSLFLPPQVTNTEAFF
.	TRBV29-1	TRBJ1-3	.	TGCAGCGCCCATGGTACACCCTCTGGAAACACCATATATTTT	CSAHGTPSGNTIYF
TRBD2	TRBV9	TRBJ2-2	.	TGTGCCAGCAGCGCTAGCGGGGACGCTCGCACCGGGGAGCTGTTTTTT	CASSASGDARTGELFF
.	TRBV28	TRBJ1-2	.	TGTGCCAGCAGTTTTGGGGGAGGCGGCTACACCTTC	CASSFGGGGYTF
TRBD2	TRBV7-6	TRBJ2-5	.	TGTGCCAGCAGCTTAGGAACGGCGGGGGGGCGAGAGACCCAGTACTTC	CASSLGTAGGRETQYF
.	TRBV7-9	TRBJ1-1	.	TGTGCCAGCAGCTTGTTAATAGGGGACACTGAAGCTTTCTTT	CASSLLIGDTEAFF
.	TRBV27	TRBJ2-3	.	TGTGCCAGCAGTTTCATTTTTGAGGATACGCAGTATTTT	CASSFIFEDTQYF
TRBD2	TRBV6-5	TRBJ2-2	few	TGTGCCAGCAGTGGAACGGGGGGGGCCACCGGGGAGCTGTTTTTT	CASSGTGGATGELFF
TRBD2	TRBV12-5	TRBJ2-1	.	TGTGCTAGTGGCTCCCCCGGGGCAGCGGGGGGCAATGAGCAGTTCTTC	CASGSPGAAGGNEQFF
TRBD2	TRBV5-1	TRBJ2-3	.	TGCGCCAGCAGCTTAATAGCGGGGGCACTCACAGATACGCAGTATTTT	CASSLIAGALTDTQYF
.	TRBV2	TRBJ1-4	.	TGTGCCAGCAACGGACTTGAAAAACTGTTTTTT	CASNGLEKLFF
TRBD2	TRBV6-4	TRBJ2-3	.	TGTGCCAGCAGTTTAGCGGGGTTCACAGATACGCAGTATTTT	CASSLAGFTDTQYF